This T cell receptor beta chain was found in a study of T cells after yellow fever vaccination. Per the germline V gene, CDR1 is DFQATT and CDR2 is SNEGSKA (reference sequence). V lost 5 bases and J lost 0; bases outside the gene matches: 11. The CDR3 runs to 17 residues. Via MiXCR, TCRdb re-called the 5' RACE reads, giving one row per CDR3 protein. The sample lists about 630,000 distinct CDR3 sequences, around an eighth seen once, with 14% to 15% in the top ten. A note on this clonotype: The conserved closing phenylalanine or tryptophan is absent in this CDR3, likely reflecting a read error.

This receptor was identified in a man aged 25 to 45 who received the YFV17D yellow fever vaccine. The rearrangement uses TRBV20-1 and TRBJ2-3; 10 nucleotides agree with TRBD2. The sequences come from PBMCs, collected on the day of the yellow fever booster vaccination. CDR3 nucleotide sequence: TGCAGTGCTTTCATAGCGGGAGGCGCGGCTAGCACAGATACGCAGTATTAT. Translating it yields CSAFIAGGAASTDTQYY.